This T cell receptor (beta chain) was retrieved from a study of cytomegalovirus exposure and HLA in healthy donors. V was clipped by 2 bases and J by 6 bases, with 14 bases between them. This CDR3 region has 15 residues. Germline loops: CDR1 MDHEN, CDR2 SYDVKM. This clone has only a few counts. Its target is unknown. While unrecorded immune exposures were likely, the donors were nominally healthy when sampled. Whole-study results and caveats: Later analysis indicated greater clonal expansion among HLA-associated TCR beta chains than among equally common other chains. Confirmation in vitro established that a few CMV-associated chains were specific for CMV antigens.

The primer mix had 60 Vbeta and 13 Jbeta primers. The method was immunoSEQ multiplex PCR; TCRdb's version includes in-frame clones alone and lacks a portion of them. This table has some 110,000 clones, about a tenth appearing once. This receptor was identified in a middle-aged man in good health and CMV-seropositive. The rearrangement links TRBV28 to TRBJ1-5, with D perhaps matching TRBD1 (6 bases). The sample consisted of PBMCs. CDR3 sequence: CASSLPQQGPQPQHF. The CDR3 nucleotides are TGTGCCAGCAGTTTACCCCAGCAGGGGCCTCAGCCCCAGCATTTT.